These 26 T cell receptor beta chains were sequenced from one sample in a study of blood T cells in healthy people across ages. A second 7 to 11 cycle PCR used barcoded and J-beta primers. A single record per CDR3 protein comes from TCRdb applying MiXCR to the 5' RACE reads. Among roughly 800,000 distinct CDR3 sequences, 58% were seen once, and the ten largest hold roughly 22%. The sequenced sample was blood. Receptors originate from a man between 25 and 39 years old in good health.

The chain joins TRBV20-1 to TRBJ2-1; 11 positions agree with TRBD2. CDR1 is DFQATT, CDR2 SNEGSKA, per germline (reference sequence). J gave up 12 bases and V 3 bases, and 13 bases lay outside the gene matches. The CDR3 contains 15 residues. CDR3 region: CSASSGGVRGYGQFF. The CDR3 DNA reads TGCAGTGCTAGTAGCGGGGGGGTCCGCGGGTATGGGCAGTTCTTC.

This rearrangement joins TRBV5-8 to TRBJ2-4, with D perhaps matching TRBD1 (6 bases). The J call may be faulty, since TRBJ2-7 better matches the DNA end. Germline values: CDR1 SGHTS, CDR2 YDEGEE. This CDR3 spans 16 amino acids. CDR3 DNA sequence: TGTGCCAGCAGCTCGCCAGAACCGGGACACCACTACGAGCAGTACTTC. It codes for CASSSPEPGHHYEQYF.

This clonotype was counted between two and nine times. V and J are TRBV2 and TRBJ1-6; 9 positions agree with TRBD1. The junction had 2 bases not matched to a gene; V was cut back by 6 bases and J by 8 bases. Germline assignment: CDR1 SNHLY and CDR2 FYNNEI. The CDR3 covers 13 residues. The CDR3: CASRGQGHSPLHF. The CDR3 DNA reads TGTGCCAGCAGGGGACAGGGTCATTCACCCCTCCACTTT.

In this sample, this clonotype turned up a few times. The chain has TRBV10-3 and TRBJ1-2; D remains unclear. The V end was cut by 7 bases, the J end by 5 bases, with 14 bases between. Germline loops: CDR1 ENHRY, CDR2 SYGVKD. This CDR3 comprises 13 residues. CDR3 DNA sequence: TGTGCCATCAAAGAGGGAATCCCTTATGGCTACACCTTC. Translation gives CAIKEGIPYGYTF.

The rearrangement links TRBV6-6 to TRBJ2-3; D gene uncertain. This CDR3 has 17 amino acids. Per the germline V gene, CDR1 is MNHNY and CDR2 is SVGAGI (reference sequence). Trimming removed 2 bases from V and 1 base from J, with 16 bases in between. CDR3 DNA: TGTGCCAGCAGTTACGCCTGGGGATGGTCCGGCACAGATACGCAGTATTTT. Protein product: CASSYAWGWSGTDTQYF.

The chain combines TRBV7-9 with TRBJ2-4; a possible D gene is TRBD2 (6 bases). This CDR3 has 17 amino acids. Germline loops: CDR1 SEHNR, CDR2 FQNEAQ (reference sequence). V was shortened by 0 bases and J by 2 bases, with 14 bases between the two germline ends. The CDR3 loop is CASSLAGGLWSKNIQYF. CDR3 DNA: TGTGCCAGCAGCTTAGCGGGAGGATTATGGTCCAAAAACATTCAGTACTTC.

In regard to this clonotype: An end of the junction does not agree with germline; a read error may underlie this. The rearrangement joins TRBV7-9 to TRBJ2-2; possibly TRBD1 for D (7 bases). Germline V gene data show CDR1 as SEHNR and CDR2 as FQNEAQ (reference sequence). This CDR3 is 15 amino acids long. The CDR3 coding sequence is TGTGCCAGCAGCTTGGGGGGACAGACGACCGCGGAGCTGTTTTTT. This gives the protein CASSLGGQTTAELFF.

The chain recombines TRBV28 with TRBJ2-1; possibly TRBD2 for D (5 bases). With 5 bases removed from V and 0 bases from J, the gap between germline ends came to 8 bases. CDR3 length: 14 residues. Germline V CDR1 and CDR2: MDHEN, SYDVKM. The CDR3 DNA reads TGTGCCAGCAGTGAGCGGAGCTCCTACAATGAGCAGTTCTTC. Protein sequence: CASSERSSYNEQFF. Full variable domain (remainder filled in from reference TRBV28 and TRBJ2-1): DVKVTQSSRYLVKRTGEKVFLECVQDMDHENMFWYRQDPGLGLRLIYFSYDVKMKEKGDIPEGYSVSREKKERFSLILESASTNQTSMYLCASSERSSYNEQFFGPGTRLTVL.

This clonotype was picked up a small number of times. J is TRBJ2-1 and V is TRBV15, with D perhaps TRBD2 (5 bases). V lost 4 bases to trimming and J lost 0 bases, with 10 bases between them. The length of the CDR3 is 15 residues. The germline gives CDR1 LNHNV, CDR2 YYDKDF (reference sequence). CDR3 in amino acids: CATSTERYSYNEQFF. The DNA of the CDR3 is TGTGCCACCAGCACTGAGCGGTACTCCTACAATGAGCAGTTCTTC. The full variable domain, its missing parts supplied by reference TRBV15 and TRBJ2-1, is DAMVIQNPRYQVTQFGKPVTLSCSQTLNHNVMYWYQQKSSQAPKLLFHYYDKDFNNEADTPDNFQSRRPNTSFCFLDIRSPGLGDTAMYLCATSTERYSYNEQFFGPGTRLTVL.

This clonotype was found a few times. This chain uses TRBV20-1 with TRBJ2-7; D gene ambiguous. Trimming removed 0 bases from V and 3 bases from J, with 9 bases in between. Germline assignment: CDR1 DFQATT and CDR2 SNEGSKA (reference sequence). This CDR3 is 13 amino acids long. CDR3 region: CSARDRRLYEQYF. The CDR3 DNA sequence: TGCAGTGCTAGAGATAGACGTCTCTACGAGCAGTACTTC.

This clonotype was observed a few times. The chain employs TRBV7-2 and TRBJ2-1, with 9 nucleotides matching TRBD2. The ends lost 3 bases at V and 4 bases at J; junction bases unmatched: 4. Germline V CDR1 and CDR2: SGHTA, FQGNSA. The CDR3 spans 15 residues. The CDR3 loop is CASSLGGRDYNEQFF. In DNA, the CDR3 is TGTGCCAGCAGCTTGGGCGGGAGGGATTACAATGAGCAGTTCTTC.

This chain joins TRBV6-6 and TRBJ2-6; tentatively, D is TRBD1 (5 bases). This CDR3 spans 15 amino acids. Germline assignment: CDR1 MNHNY and CDR2 SVGAGI (reference sequence). V was clipped by 6 bases and J by 0 bases, with 9 bases between them. The CDR3 DNA reads as TGTGCCAGCAGGACAGCCCGCTCTGGGGCCAACGTCCTGACTTTC. It specifies CASRTARSGANVLTF.

The rearrangement uses TRBV4-3 and TRBJ2-5; perhaps TRBD1 as D (6 bases). Germline V gives CDR1 LGHNA, CDR2 YSLEER. The CDR3 totals 16 residues. Trimming removed 0 bases from V and 10 bases from J, with 21 bases in between. The CDR3 sequence is CASSQDWITAGVSQYF. The CDR3 bases are TGCGCCAGCAGCCAAGATTGGATAACCGCAGGGGTGAGCCAGTACTTC.

The chain is built from TRBV7-9 and TRBJ1-1; D not resolved. In germline, CDR1 is SEHNR, CDR2 FQNEAQ (reference sequence). V lost 3 bases and J lost 3, with 20 bases in between. There are 17 residues in the CDR3. CDR3 DNA: TGTGCCAGCAGCTTGGCGGGGTGGCCGGTCTTGGACACTGAAGCTTTCTTT. This sequence encodes CASSLAGWPVLDTEAFF.

Points on this clonotype: A single base separates this from a much larger clone, so it may be a read error. The V and J genes are TRBV25-1 and TRBJ2-5, with D perhaps assigned TRBD1 or TRBD2 (5 bases each). The CDR3 runs 15 residues. V was shortened by 0 bases and J by 11 bases, with 19 bases between the two germline ends. CDR1 is MGHDK and CDR2 is SYGVNS in the germline V gene. The CDR3 DNA follows: TGTGCCAGCAGTGAATATTTGGGGACCACGAGTGAGCAGTACTTC. Encoded protein: CASSEYLGTTSEQYF.

V is TRBV15 and J is TRBJ2-5, with D maybe TRBD1 (5 bases). The J call may be faulty, since TRBJ2-7 better matches the DNA end. Germline-derived CDR1 and CDR2 are LNHNV and YYDKDF (reference sequence). This CDR3 has 18 residues. CDR3: CATSRSHLGRVVGDEQYF. DNA of the CDR3: TGTGCCACCAGCCGATCTCATCTCGGCAGGGTGGTTGGAGACGAGCAGTACTTC.

This clonotype was detected only a few times. The chain recombines TRBV6-5 with TRBJ2-5; TRBD2 aligns across 7 bases. V lost 6 bases to trimming and J lost 1 base; unmatched junction nucleotides: 8. In germline, CDR1 is MNHEY, CDR2 SVGAGI. The length of the CDR3 is 15 residues. In DNA form, the CDR3 reads TGTGCCAGCAGGCTGCTAGCGGCGCCCCAAGAGACCCAGTACTTC. It yields the protein CASRLLAAPQETQYF.

The chain has TRBV28 and TRBJ2-4; TRBD2 matches at 8 bases. V trimming: 9 bases; J trimming: 1 base; junction bases outside the gene matches: 8. The CDR3 length is 15 residues. Germline-derived CDR1 and CDR2 are MDHEN and SYDVKM. This chain's CDR3 is CASRPQREAKNIQYF. Here the CDR3 DNA reads TGTGCCAGTAGACCCCAGCGGGAGGCCAAAAACATTCAGTACTTC.

This chain connects TRBV20-1 to TRBJ1-1; D perhaps matches TRBD1 (6 bases). CDR3 length: 12 residues. The V gene's germline CDR1 is DFQATT and CDR2 SNEGSKA (reference sequence). The CDR3 loop reads CALGHLNTEAFF. The CDR3 nucleotides read TGCGCCCTGGGACATTTGAACACTGAAGCTTTCTTT.

The V gene is TRBV7-9, the J gene TRBJ2-3; 7 bases align to TRBD2. From germline, CDR1 is SEHNR and CDR2 FQNEAQ (reference sequence). The CDR3 has 14 residues. Losses at the gene ends were 7 bases for V and 5 bases for J; bases not matched to a gene: 9. The CDR3 reads CASKTAGRGDTQYF. As DNA, the CDR3 is TGTGCCAGCAAAACGGCAGGGAGGGGAGATACGCAGTATTTT.

The CDR3: CASSLDGAPSNGYTF. CDR3 sequence (DNA): TGCGCCAGCAGCTTGGACGGGGCACCTTCAAATGGCTACACCTTC. This rearrangement joins TRBV5-1 to TRBJ1-2; perhaps TRBD1 as D (5 bases). This CDR3 spans 15 amino acids. Trimming stripped 0 bases from V and 6 bases from J, with 15 bases between. The germline V gene has CDR1 SGHRS and CDR2 YFSETQ.

This clonotype was observed a handful of times. The rearrangement uses TRBV6-2 or TRBV6-3 and TRBJ1-2, with D tentatively TRBD1 (5 bases). CDR3 size: 16 residues. The V and J ends lost 0 bases and 3 bases respectively, with 14 bases between them. Germline CDR1 reads MNHEY; CDR2 reads SVGEGT. This CDR3 reads CASSYSRGQEYYGYTF. The CDR3 bases are TGTGCCAGCAGTTACTCGAGAGGACAAGAGTACTATGGCTACACCTTC.

This clonotype was found a few times. The rearrangement links TRBV27 to TRBJ2-5, with TRBD2 matching 8 bases. This CDR3 is 16 amino acids long. V shed 6 bases and J 5 bases; nucleotides not matched to a gene: 14. Germline V gives CDR1 MNHEY, CDR2 SMNVEV (reference sequence). Here the CDR3 DNA reads TGTGCCAGCAGACGCGAAATAGCGGGCGGGGGGGAGACCCAGTACTTC. It yields the protein CASRREIAGGGETQYF.

In nucleotides, the CDR3 is TGCAGTGCTAGGCTTTCCCATGGCTACACCTTC. Its translation is CSARLSHGYTF. The genes are TRBV20-1 and TRBJ1-2; D remains unclear. The CDR3 sequence is 11 residues long. V gave up 3 bases and J gave up 6 bases, with 8 bases separating them. Germline loops: CDR1 DFQATT, CDR2 SNEGSKA (reference sequence).

The chain recombines TRBV7-2 with TRBJ2-5; 12 positions match TRBD2. V lost 2 bases and J lost 3; bases outside the gene matches: 4. CDR3 length: 16 amino acids. Per germline, CDR1 SGHTA and CDR2 FQGNSA. CDR3 nucleotide sequence: TGTGCCAGCAGCTTATGGGCTAGCGGGGGGGAAGAGACCCAGTACTTC. The encoded protein is CASSLWASGGEETQYF.

This clonotype was seen ten or more times. CDR3 bases: TGCAGCGCCAGGACTAGCGGCTCCTACGAGCAGTACTTC. Translating gives CSARTSGSYEQYF. The rearrangement links TRBV20-1 to TRBJ2-7; 10 bases are shared with TRBD2. CDR1 and CDR2 (germline): DFQATT, SNEGSKA (reference sequence). The CDR3 has 13 amino acids.